This T cell receptor (beta chain) is from a study of control samples from healthy donors and cancer patients. Data came from immunoSEQ multiplex PCR; TCRdb stores just in-frame clones and leaves some out. The data show 95,000 to 130,000 clones, more than 85% seen once. V was shortened by 3 bases and J by 1 base, with 15 bases between the two germline ends. This CDR3 is built from 16 residues. Germline CDR1 and CDR2: SGHDN and FVKESK. V gene TRBV14 combines with J gene TRBJ1-2, with a possible D match to TRBD1 (5 bases). Material for sequencing was blood. This clonotype was sampled from a man in his thirties or forties in good health. CDR3 in amino acids: CASSHVGGTGNYGYTF. The DNA of the CDR3 is TGTGCCAGCAGCCACGTAGGTGGGACGGGTAACTATGGCTACACCTTC.